Included here is one T cell receptor (beta chain) sequence, with context. What it recognizes is unknown. In the source study's methods: Lowest detectable productive clonotype frequency was 2.59 x 10-5. Clones were read by immunoSEQ multiplex PCR, and TCRdb kept only the in-frame ones, dropping some. V, J and clone size reflect that table, while D and trimming were determined from the DNA. The sample has about 35,000 clones, around three quarters seen once. The CDR3 has 15 amino acids. Germline V CDR1 and CDR2: SGHTA, FQGNSA. After removal of 6 bases from V and 1 base from J, the junction contained 5 bases not matched to a gene. This sample was included in a study of STAT5B mutations in CD4+ large granular lymphocyte leukemia. General observations from the study: Compared with healthy controls (2/35), patient top clones favored TRBV06 (8/27). Main leukemic clonotypes were patient-specific, but around 25% appeared at low frequency elsewhere. CD4-sorted patient repertoires seemed more clonal than healthy CD4+ repertoires.

This rearrangement joins TRBV7-2 to TRBJ1-3; 8 bases agree with TRBD1. The clonotype comes from a human donor in good health. Sequencing input: CD4+ T cells from blood buffy coats. The CDR3 DNA follows: TGTGCCAGCAGGCAGACAGGGGAGTCTGGAAACACCATATATTTT. This gives the protein CASRQTGESGNTIYF.